A selection of T cell receptor beta chains follows, all from one sample in a study of blood T cells in healthy people across ages. TCRdb re-analysed the 5' RACE reads in MiXCR, keeping a single row per CDR3 protein. This table holds 800,000 to 900,000 distinct CDR3 sequences, around 68% found once. The sequenced sample was blood. These receptors all stem from a man in his thirties or forties in good health. Both conserved end residues are part of each CDR3. D genes are given only for firm matches. Size tells how often a clone was seen (once, few, many) or the class of an expanded clone, and some rows leave it out.

>TRBJ2-5|-|TRBV7-9|few
TGTGCCAGCAGCATACAGGGACAGACCCAGTACTTC
CASSIQGQTQYF
>TRBJ2-3|-|TRBV6-2/TRBV6-3|-
TGTGCCAGCAGTTACCCTCCAGGGACTGGACGACGCACAGATACGCAGTATTTT
CASSYPPGTGRRTDTQYF
>TRBJ2-7|-|TRBV4-3|-
TGCGCCAGCAGCCAAGGTAGAAGCGGGCAGTACTTC
CASSQGRSGQYF
>TRBJ1-6|-|TRBV20-1|-
TGCAGTGCTAGGCATGGTGAAAATTCACCCCTCCACTTT
CSARHGENSPLHF
>TRBJ2-1|TRBD2|TRBV12-3/TRBV12-4|-
TGTGCCAGCAGTTCAGGGACTAGCGGGGAAAATGAGCAGTTCTTC
CASSSGTSGENEQFF
>TRBJ2-2|TRBD2|TRBV5-1|once
TGCGCCAGCAGCTTGGGACTAGCGGAGAACACCGGGGAGCTGTTTTTT
CASSLGLAENTGELFF
>TRBJ1-4|TRBD1|TRBV28|-
TGTGCCAGTAGACCAGGGGGGCACGAAAAACTGTTTTTT
CASRPGGHEKLFF
>TRBJ2-1|TRBD1|TRBV6-6|few
TGTGCCAGCAGTTACCTCGGGGATCGGGACAGGGAGCAGTTCTTC
CASSYLGDRDREQFF
>TRBJ2-5|TRBD1|TRBV6-2/TRBV6-3|-
TGTGCCAGCAGCTTGGGGACAGTAGCACAAGAGACCCAGTACTTC
CASSLGTVAQETQYF
>TRBJ2-1|TRBD2|TRBV7-2|many
TGTGCCAGCAGCCCCCCTCAGATACTAGCGGGGGGTTACAATGAGCAGTTCTTC
CASSPPQILAGGYNEQFF
>TRBJ2-7|-|TRBV7-9|-
TGTGCCAGCAGCCCTCTGGGGGACGAGCAGTACTTC
CASSPLGDEQYF
>TRBJ1-1|TRBD1|TRBV20-1|-
TGCAGTGCTAGAATGGACAGGGGGCTTGTGAACACTGAAGCTTTCTTT
CSARMDRGLVNTEAFF
>TRBJ2-7|-|TRBV28|-
TGTGCCAGCAGCGACGAGCAGTACTTC
CASSDEQYF
>TRBJ2-1|-|TRBV12-3/TRBV12-4|-
TGTGCCAGCAGTTCTCCACTCTCCTACAATGAGCAGGTCTTC
CASSSPLSYNEQVF